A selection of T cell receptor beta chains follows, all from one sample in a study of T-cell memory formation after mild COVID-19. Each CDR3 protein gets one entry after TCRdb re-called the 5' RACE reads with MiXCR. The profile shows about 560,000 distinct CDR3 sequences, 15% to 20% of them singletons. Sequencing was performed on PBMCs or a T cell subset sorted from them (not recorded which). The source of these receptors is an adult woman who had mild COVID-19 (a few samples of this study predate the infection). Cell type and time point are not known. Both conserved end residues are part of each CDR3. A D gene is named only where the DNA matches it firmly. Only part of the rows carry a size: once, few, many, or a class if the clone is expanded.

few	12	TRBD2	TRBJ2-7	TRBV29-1	TGCAGCTCTCGGGAGGGGTCCGGCGAGCAGTACTTC	CSSREGSGEQYF
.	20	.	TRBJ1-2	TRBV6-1	TGTGCCAGCAGTAGAGACGGGCTCCCATCACGCATCAGGCCTAACTATGGCTACACCTTC	CASSRDGLPSRIRPNYGYTF
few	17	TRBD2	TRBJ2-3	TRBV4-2	TGTGCCAGCAGCCAATTAGGACTAGCGGGGGACTCCGATACGCAGTATTTT	CASSQLGLAGDSDTQYF
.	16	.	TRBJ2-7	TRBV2	TGTGCCAGCAGGGCAGGTTTTTCCCCTGCCTCCTACGAGCAGTACTTC	CASRAGFSPASYEQYF
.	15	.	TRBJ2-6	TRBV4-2	TGTGCCAGCAGCCAAGAGATCCCTGGGGCCAACGTCCTGACTTTC	CASSQEIPGANVLTF
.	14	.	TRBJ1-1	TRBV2	TGTGCCAGCATCCAATCGGAGGCGAACACTGAAGCTTTCTTT	CASIQSEANTEAFF
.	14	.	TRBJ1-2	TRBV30	TGTGCCTGGAGTGTAGGCAGGGTTGACTATGGCTACACCTTC	CAWSVGRVDYGYTF
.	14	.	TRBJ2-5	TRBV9	TGTGCCAGCAGCGTAGGGCTATCCAAAGAGACCCAGTACTTC	CASSVGLSKETQYF
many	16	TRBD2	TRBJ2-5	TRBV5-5	TGTGCCAGCAGCTTGGGTGGTAGCGGGTTACAAGAGACCCAGTACTTC	CASSLGGSGLQETQYF
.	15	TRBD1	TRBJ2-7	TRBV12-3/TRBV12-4	TGTGCCAGCAGTTTAGCTGGACAGGGAGAATACGAGCAGTACTTC	CASSLAGQGEYEQYF
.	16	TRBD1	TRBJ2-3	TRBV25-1	TGTGCCAGCAGTGAAGGGACAGGGCCCCGCACAGATACGCAGTATTTT	CASSEGTGPRTDTQYF
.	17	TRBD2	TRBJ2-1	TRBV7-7	TGTGCTAGCAGCCCCGGGACTAGCGGGAGACCCTACAATGAGCAGTTCTTC	CASSPGTSGRPYNEQFF
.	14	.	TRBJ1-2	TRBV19	TGTGCCAGTATTGCGCTGGGGGGAGGCGGTGGCTACACCTTC	CASIALGGGGGYTF
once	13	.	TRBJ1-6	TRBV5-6	TGTGCCAGCAGCTTGGTCCAGGGAGCACCCCTCCACTTT	CASSLVQGAPLHF
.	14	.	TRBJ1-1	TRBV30	TGTGCCTGGACCCAGAGGACGGTTAACACTGAAGCTTTCTTT	CAWTQRTVNTEAFF
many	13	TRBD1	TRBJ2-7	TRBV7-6	TGTGCCAGCAGCTTCGGGACAGCCTACGAGCAGTACTTC	CASSFGTAYEQYF
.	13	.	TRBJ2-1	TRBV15	TGTGCCACCAGCGACTTTAGCGACAATGAGCAGTTCTTC	CATSDFSDNEQFF